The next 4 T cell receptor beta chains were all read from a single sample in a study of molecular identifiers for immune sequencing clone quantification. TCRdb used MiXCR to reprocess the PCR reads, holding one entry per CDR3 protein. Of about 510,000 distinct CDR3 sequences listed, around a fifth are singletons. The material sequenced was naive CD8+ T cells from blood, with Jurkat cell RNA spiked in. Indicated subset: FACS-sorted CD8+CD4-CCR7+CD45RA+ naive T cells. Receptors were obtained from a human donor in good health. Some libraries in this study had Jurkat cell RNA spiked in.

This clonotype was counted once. Here the CDR3 reads CASRTEGPIKHF. CDR3 sequence (DNA): TGTGCCAGCAGGACGGAGGGCCCGATAAAGCATTTT. The chain links TRBV6-2 or TRBV6-3 to TRBJ1-5, with unresolved D. CDR1 MNHEY and CDR2 SVGEGT come from the germline V gene. V dropped 6 bases and J dropped 14 bases, with 17 bases sitting between them. The CDR3 sequence is 12 residues long.

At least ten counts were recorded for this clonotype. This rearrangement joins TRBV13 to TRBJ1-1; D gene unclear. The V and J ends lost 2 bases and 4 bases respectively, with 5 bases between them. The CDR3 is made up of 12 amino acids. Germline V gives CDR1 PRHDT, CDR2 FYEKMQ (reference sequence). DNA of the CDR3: TGTGCCAGCAGCTTAATAAGCACTGAAGCTTTCTTT. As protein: CASSLISTEAFF.

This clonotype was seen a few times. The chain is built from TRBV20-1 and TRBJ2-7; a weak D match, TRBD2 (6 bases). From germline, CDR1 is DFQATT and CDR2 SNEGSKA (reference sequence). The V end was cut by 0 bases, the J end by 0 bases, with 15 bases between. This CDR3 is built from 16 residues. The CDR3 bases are TGCAGTGCTAGAGACCTGGAGCGGGTGAGCTCCTACGAGCAGTACTTC. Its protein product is CSARDLERVSSYEQYF.

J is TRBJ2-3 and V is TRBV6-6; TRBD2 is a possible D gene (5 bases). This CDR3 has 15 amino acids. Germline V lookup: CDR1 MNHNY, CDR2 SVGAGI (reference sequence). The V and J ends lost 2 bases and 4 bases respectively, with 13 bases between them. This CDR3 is CASSYEGRSADTQYF. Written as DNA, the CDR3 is TGTGCCAGCAGTTACGAGGGTCGAAGCGCAGATACGCAGTATTTT.